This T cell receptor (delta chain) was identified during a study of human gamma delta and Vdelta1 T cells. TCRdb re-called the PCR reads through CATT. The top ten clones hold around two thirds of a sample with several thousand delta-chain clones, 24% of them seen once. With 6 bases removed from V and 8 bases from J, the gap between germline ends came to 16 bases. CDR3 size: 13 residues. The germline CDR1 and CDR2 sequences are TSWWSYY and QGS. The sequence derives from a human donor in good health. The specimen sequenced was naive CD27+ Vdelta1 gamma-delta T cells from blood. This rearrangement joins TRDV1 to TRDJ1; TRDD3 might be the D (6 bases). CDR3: CALGGHHWAKLIF. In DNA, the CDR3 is TGTGCTCTTGGCGGGCATCACTGGGCCAAACTCATCTTT.